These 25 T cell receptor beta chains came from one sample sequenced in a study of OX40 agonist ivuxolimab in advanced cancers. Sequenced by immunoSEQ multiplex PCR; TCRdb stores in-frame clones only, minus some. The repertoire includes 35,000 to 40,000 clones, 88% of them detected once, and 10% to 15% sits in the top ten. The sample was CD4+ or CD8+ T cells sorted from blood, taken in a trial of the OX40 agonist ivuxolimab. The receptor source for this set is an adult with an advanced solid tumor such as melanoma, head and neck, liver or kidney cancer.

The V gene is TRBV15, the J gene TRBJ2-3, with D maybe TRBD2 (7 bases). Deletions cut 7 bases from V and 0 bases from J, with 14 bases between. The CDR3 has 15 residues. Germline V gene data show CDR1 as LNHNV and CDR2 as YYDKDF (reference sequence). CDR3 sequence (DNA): TGTGCCACCACTAGGGGGGGGTTTAGCACAGATACGCAGTATTTT. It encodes CATTRGGFSTDTQYF.

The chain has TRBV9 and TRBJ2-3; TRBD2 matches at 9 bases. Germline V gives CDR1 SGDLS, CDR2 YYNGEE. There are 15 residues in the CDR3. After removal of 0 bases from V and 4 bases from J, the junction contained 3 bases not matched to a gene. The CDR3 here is CASSVGSSGADTQYF. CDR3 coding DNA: TGTGCCAGCAGCGTAGGGTCTAGCGGGGCAGATACGCAGTATTTT.

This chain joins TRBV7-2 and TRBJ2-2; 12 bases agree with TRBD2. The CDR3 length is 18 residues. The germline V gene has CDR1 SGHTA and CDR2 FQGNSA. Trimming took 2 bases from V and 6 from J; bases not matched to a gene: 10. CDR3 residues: CASSLMGLAGGPAGELFF. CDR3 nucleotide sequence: TGTGCCAGCAGCTTAATGGGGCTAGCGGGAGGGCCAGCCGGGGAGCTGTTTTTT.

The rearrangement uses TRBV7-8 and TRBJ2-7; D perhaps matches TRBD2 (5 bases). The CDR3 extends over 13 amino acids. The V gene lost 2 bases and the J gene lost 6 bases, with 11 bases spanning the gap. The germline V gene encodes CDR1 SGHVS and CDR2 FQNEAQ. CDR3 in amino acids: CASSLSRGAEQYF. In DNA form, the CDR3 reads TGTGCCAGCAGCTTATCTCGGGGTGCCGAGCAGTACTTC. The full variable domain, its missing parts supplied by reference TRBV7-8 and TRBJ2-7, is GAGVSQSPRYKVAKRGQDVALRCDPISGHVSLFWYQQALGQGPEFLTYFQNEAQLDKSGLPSDRFFAERPEGSVSTLKIQRTQQEDSAVYLCASSLSRGAEQYFGPGTRLTVT.

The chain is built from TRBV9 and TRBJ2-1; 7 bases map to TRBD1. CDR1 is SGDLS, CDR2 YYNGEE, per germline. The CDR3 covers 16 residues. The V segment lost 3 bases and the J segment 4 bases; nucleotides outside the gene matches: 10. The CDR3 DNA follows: TGTGCCAGCAGCGCCCCTGGGACAGAAAATTACAATGAGCAGTTCTTC. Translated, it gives CASSAPGTENYNEQFF.

CDR3 loop: CASSLTGGTGNTIYF. The DNA of the CDR3 is TGTGCCAGCAGCCTGACGGGGGGCACTGGAAACACCATATATTTT. The genes are TRBV6-5 and TRBJ1-3; D may be TRBD1 (6 bases). The germline V gene has CDR1 MNHEY and CDR2 SVGAGI. The CDR3 length is 15 residues. Trimming removed 6 bases from V and 2 bases from J, with 14 bases in between.

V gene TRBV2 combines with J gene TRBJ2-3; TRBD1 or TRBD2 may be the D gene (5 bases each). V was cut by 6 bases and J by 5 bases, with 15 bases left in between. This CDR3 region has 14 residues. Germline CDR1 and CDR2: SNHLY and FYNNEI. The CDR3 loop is CASRGDLGVDTQYF. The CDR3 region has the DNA TGTGCCAGCAGAGGGGACCTCGGTGTAGATACGCAGTATTTT. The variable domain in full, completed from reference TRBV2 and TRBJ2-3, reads EPEVTQTPSHQVTQMGQEVILRCVPISNHLYFYWYRQILGQKVEFLVSFYNNEISEKSEIFDDQFSVERPDGSNFTLKIRSTKLEDSAMYFCASRGDLGVDTQYFGPGTRLTVL.

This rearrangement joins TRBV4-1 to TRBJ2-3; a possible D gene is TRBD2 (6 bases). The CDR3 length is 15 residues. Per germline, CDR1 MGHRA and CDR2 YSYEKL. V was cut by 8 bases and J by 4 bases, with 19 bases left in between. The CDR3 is CASGEEAGPADTQYF. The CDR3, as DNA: TGCGCCAGCGGAGAAGAAGCGGGCCCGGCAGATACGCAGTATTTT.

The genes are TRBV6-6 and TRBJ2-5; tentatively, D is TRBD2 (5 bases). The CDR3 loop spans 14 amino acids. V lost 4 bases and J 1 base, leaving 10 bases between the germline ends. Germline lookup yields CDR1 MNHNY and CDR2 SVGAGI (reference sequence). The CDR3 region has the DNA TGTGCCAGCAGTTCTCTAGCAGTCCAAGAGACCCAGTACTTC. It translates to CASSSLAVQETQYF.

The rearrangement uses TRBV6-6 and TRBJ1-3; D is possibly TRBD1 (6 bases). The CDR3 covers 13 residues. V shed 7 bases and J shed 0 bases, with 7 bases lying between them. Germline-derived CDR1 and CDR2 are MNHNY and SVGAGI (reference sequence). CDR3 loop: CASTDSSGNTIYF. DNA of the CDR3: TGTGCCAGCACGGACAGCTCTGGAAACACCATATATTTT.

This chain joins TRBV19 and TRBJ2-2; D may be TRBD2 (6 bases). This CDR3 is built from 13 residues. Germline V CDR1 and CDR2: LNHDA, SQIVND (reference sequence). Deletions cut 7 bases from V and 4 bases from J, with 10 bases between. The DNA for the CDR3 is TGTGCCAGTACCCTGGGACTCACCGGGGAGCTGTTTTTT. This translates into CASTLGLTGELFF. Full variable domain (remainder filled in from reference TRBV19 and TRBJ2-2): DGGITQSPKYLFRKEGQNVTLSCEQNLNHDAMYWYRQDPGQGLRLIYYSQIVNDFQKGDIAEGYSVSREKKESFPLTVTSAQKNPTAFYLCASTLGLTGELFFGEGSRLTVL.

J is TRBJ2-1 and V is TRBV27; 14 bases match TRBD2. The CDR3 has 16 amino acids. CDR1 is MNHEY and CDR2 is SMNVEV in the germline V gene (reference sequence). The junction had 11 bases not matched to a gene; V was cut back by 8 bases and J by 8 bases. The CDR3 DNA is TGTGCCAGCCGACCGGGACTAGCGGGAGTGATCGATGAGCAGTTCTTC. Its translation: CASRPGLAGVIDEQFF.

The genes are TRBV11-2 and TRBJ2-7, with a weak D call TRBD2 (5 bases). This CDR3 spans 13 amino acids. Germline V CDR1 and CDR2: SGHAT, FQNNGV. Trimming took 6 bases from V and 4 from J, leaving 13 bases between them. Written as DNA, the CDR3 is TGTGCCAGCAGGGACGGACTGCGGTACGAGCAGTACTTC. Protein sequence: CASRDGLRYEQYF.

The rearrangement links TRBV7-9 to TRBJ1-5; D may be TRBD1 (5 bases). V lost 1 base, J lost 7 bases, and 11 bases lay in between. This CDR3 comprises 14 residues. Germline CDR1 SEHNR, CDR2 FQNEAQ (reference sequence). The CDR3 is CASSLGQYVQPQHF. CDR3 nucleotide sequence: TGTGCCAGCAGCTTAGGACAGTACGTCCAGCCCCAGCATTTT.

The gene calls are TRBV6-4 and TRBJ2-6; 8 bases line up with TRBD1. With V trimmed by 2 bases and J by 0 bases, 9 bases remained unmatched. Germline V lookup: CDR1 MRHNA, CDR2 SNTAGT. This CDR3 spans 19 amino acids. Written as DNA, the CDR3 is TGTGCCAGCAGTGACACCCGGGACAGGAGGTACTCTGGGGCCAACGTCCTGACTTTC. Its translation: CASSDTRDRRYSGANVLTF.

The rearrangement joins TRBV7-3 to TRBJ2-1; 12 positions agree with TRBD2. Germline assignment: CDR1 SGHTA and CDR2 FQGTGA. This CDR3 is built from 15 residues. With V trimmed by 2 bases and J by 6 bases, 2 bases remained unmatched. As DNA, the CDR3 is TGTGCCAGCAGCTTACTAGCGGGAGGGGGCAATGAGCAGTTCTTC. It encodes CASSLLAGGGNEQFF.

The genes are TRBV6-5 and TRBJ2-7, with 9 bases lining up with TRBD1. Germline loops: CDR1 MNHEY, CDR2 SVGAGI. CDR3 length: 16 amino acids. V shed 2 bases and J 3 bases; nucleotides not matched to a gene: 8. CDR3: CASSYIPGQGFYEQYF. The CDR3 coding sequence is TGTGCCAGCAGTTACATACCGGGACAGGGATTCTACGAGCAGTACTTC.

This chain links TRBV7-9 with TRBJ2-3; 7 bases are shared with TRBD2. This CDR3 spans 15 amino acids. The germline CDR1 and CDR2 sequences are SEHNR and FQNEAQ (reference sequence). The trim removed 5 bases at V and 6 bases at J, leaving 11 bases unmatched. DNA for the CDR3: TGTGCCAGCAGCCAACGGGGAGGGCCTTCGGATACGCAGTATTTT. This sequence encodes CASSQRGGPSDTQYF. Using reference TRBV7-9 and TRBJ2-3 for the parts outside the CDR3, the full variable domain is DTGVSQNPRHKITKRGQNVTFRCDPISEHNRLYWYRQTLGQGPEFLTYFQNEAQLEKSRLLSDRFSAERPKGSFSTLEIQRTEQGDSAMYLCASSQRGGPSDTQYFGPGTRLTVL.

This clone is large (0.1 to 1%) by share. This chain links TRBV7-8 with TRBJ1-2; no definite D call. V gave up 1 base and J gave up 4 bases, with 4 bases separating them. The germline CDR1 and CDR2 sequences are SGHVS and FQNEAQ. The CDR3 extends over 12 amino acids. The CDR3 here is CASSLVGYGYTF. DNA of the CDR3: TGTGCCAGCAGCTTAGTGGGCTATGGCTACACCTTC.

The CDR3 nucleotides are TGTGCCAGCAGTTCGGGACAGGGGGTAGGTGGCTACACCTTC. It yields the protein CASSSGQGVGGYTF. The V gene is TRBV27, the J gene TRBJ1-2; 11 bases agree with TRBD1. CDR1 is MNHEY and CDR2 is SMNVEV in the germline V gene (reference sequence). The CDR3 has 14 amino acids. Germline trimming cut 4 bases from V and 7 bases from J; bases unmatched to any gene: 5.

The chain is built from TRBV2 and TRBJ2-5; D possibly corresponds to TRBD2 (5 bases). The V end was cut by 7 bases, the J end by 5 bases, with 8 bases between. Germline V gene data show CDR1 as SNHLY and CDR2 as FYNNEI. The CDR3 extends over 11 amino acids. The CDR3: CASIRRETQYF. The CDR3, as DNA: TGTGCCAGCATTAGGAGGGAGACCCAGTACTTC.

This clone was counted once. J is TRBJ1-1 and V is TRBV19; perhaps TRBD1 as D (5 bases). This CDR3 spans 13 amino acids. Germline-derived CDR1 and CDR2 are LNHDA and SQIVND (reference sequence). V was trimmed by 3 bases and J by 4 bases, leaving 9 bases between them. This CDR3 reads CASSIGGGTEAFF. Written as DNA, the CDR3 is TGTGCCAGTAGTATCGGTGGGGGCACTGAAGCTTTCTTT.

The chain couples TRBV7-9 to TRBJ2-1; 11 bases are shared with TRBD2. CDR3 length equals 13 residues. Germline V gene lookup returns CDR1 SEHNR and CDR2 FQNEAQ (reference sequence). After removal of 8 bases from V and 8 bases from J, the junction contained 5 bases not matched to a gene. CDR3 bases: TGTGCCAGCCTGACTAGCGGGAATGATGAGCAGTTCTTC. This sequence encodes CASLTSGNDEQFF.

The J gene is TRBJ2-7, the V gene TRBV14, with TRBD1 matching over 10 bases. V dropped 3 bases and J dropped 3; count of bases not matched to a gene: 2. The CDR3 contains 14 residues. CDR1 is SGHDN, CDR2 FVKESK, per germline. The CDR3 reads CASSHGTGVYEQYF. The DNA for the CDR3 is TGTGCCAGCAGCCACGGGACAGGGGTCTACGAGCAGTACTTC.

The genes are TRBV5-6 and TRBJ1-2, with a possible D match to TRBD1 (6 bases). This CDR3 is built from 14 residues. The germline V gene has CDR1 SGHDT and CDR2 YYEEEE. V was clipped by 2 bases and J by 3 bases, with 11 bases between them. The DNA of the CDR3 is TGTGCCAGCAGCTTTTCACCAGGGGACTATGGCTACACCTTC. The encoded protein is CASSFSPGDYGYTF.